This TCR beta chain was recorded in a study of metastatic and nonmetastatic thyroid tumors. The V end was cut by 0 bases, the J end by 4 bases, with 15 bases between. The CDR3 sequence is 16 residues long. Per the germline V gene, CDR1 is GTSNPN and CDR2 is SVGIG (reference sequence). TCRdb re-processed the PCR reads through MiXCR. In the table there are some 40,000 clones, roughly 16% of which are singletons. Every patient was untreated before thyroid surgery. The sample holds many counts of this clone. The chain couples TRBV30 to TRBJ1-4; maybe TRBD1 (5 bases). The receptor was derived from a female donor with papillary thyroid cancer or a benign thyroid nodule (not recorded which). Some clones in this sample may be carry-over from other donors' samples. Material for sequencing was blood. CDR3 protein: CAWSVAAGLGNEKLFF. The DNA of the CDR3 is TGTGCCTGGAGTGTAGCGGCAGGGCTTGGTAATGAAAAACTGTTTTTT.